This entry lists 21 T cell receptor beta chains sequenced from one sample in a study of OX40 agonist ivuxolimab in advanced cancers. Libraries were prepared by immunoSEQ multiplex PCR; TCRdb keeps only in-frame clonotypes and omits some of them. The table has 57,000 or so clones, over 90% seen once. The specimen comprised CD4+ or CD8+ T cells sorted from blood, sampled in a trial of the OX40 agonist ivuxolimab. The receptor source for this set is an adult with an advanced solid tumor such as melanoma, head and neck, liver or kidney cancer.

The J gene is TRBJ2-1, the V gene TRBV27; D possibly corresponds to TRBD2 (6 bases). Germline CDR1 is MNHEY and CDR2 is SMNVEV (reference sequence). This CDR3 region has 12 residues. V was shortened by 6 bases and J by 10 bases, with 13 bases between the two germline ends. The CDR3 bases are TGTGCCAGCAGGATAGGACGGGGGGAGCAGTTCTTC. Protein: CASRIGRGEQFF.

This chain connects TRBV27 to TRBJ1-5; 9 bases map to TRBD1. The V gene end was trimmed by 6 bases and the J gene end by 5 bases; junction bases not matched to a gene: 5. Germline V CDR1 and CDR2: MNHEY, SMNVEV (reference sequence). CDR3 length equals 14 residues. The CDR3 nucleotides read TGTGCCAGCAGGCGCGGGACAGGGTATCAGCCCCAGCATTTT. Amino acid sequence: CASRRGTGYQPQHF.

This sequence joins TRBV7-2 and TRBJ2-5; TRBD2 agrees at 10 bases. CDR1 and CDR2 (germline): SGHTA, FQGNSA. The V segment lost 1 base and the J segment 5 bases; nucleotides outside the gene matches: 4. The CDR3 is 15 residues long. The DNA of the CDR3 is TGTGCCAGCAGCTTAGTTCTAGCGGGAGAGGAGACCCAGTACTTC. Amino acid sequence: CASSLVLAGEETQYF.

Written as DNA, the CDR3 is TGTGCCAGCAGCTTAGCGCGGGGGGAGGTAGCTCAGCCCCAGCATTTT. Its translation: CASSLARGEVAQPQHF. This sequence joins TRBV7-8 and TRBJ1-5; D is possibly TRBD1 (5 bases). This CDR3 has 16 residues. Deletions cut 0 bases from V and 6 bases from J, with 15 bases between. Per germline, CDR1 SGHVS and CDR2 FQNEAQ.

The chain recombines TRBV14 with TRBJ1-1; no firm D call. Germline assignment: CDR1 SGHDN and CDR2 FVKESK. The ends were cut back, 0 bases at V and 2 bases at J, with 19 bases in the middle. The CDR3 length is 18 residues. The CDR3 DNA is TGTGCCAGCAGCCAAGATAGTACAGCGACTCGTGATAACACTGAAGCTTTCTTT. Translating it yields CASSQDSTATRDNTEAFF.

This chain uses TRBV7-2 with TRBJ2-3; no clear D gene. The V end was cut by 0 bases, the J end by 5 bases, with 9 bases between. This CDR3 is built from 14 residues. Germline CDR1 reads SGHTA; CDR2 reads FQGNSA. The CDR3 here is CASSLAGLGDTQYF. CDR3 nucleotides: TGTGCCAGCAGCTTAGCGGGATTGGGAGATACGCAGTATTTT.

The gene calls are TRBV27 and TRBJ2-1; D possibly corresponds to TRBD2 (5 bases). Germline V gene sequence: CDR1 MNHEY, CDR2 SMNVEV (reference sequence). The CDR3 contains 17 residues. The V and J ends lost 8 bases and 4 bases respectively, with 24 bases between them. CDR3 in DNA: TGTGCCAGCCAGGCGGAGGCCCTACCAACCTCATACAATGAGCAGTTCTTC. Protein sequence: CASQAEALPTSYNEQFF.

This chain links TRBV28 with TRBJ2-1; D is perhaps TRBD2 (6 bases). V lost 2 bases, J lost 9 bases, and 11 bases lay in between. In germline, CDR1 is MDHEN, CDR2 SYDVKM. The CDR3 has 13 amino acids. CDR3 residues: CASSLPGEVEQFF. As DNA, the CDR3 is TGTGCCAGCAGTTTACCGGGAGAGGTTGAGCAGTTCTTC.

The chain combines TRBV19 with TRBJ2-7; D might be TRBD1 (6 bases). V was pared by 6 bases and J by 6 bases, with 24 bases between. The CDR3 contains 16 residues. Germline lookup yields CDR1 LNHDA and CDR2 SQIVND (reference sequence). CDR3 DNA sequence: TGTGCCAGTAGCCCCCTCCCCCAGGGGTACGGAGGCGAGCAGTACTTC. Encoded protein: CASSPLPQGYGGEQYF.

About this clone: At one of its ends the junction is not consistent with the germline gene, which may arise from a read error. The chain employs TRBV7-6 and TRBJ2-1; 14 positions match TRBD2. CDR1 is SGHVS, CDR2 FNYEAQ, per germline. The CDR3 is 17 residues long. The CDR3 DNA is TGTGCCAGCAGCTTCAGACTAGCGGGAGGGCCCTATAATGAGCAGTTCTTC. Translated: CASSFRLAGGPYNEQFF. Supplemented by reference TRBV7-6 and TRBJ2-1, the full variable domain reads GAGVSQSPRYKVTKRGQDVALRCDPISGHVSLYWYRQALGQGPEFLTYFNYEAQQDKSGLPNDRFSAERPEGSISTLTIQRTEQRDSAMYRCASSFRLAGGPYNEQFFGPGTRLTVL.

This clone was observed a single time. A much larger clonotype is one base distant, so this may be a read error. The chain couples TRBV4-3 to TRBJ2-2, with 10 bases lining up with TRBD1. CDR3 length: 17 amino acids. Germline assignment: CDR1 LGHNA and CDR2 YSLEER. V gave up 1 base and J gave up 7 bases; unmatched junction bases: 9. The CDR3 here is CASSQARDRGKGGELFF. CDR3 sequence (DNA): TGCGCCAGCAGCCAAGCCCGGGACAGGGGAAAGGGCGGGGAGCTGTTTTTT.

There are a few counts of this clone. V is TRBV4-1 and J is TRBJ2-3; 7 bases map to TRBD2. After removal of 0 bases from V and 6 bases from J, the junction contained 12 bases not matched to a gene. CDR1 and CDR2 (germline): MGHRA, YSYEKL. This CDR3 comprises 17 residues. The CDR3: CASSQDPSGTTSDTQYF. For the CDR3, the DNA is TGCGCCAGCAGCCAAGATCCCTCCGGGACTACCTCCGATACGCAGTATTTT.

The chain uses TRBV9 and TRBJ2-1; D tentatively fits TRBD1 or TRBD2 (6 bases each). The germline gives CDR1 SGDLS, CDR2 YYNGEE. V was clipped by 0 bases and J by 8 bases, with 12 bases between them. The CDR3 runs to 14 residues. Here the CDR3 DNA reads TGTGCCAGCAGCGTAGAGGGGGGCTGGGATGAGCAGTTCTTC. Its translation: CASSVEGGWDEQFF. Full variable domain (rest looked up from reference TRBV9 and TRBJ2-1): DSGVTQTPKHLITATGQRVTLRCSPRSGDLSVYWYQQSLDQGLQFLIQYYNGEERAKGNILERFSAQQFPDLHSELNLSSLELGDSALYFCASSVEGGWDEQFFGPGTRLTVL.

CDR3 in DNA: TGTGCCAGCAGTTTGACAGGGCTAGGGGGCTATGGCTACACCTTC. Translation gives CASSLTGLGGYGYTF. This chain joins TRBV28 and TRBJ1-2; 7 bases match TRBD1. After removal of 3 bases from V and 4 bases from J, the junction contained 8 bases not matched to a gene. The CDR3 is made up of 15 amino acids. Germline V gene data show CDR1 as MDHEN and CDR2 as SYDVKM.

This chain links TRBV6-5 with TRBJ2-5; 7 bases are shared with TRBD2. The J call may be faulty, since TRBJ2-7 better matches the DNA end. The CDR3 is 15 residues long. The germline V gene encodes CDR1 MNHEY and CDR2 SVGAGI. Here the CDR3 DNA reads TGTGCCAGCAGTTACTGGGGGGGAGGGACCTACGAGCAGTACTTC. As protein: CASSYWGGGTYEQYF.

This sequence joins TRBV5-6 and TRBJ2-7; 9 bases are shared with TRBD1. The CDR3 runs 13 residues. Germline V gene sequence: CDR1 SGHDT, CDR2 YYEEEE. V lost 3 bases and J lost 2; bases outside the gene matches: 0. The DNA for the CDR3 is TGTGCCAGCAGCTGGGACAGGGCCTACGAGCAGTACTTC. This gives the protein CASSWDRAYEQYF.

The CDR3 reads CASSQDEETQYF. CDR3 nucleotides: TGCGCCAGCAGCCAAGATGAAGAGACCCAGTACTTC. This chain joins TRBV4-1 and TRBJ2-5; D unclear. V shed 0 bases and J shed 3 bases, with 2 bases lying between them. CDR1 and CDR2 (germline): MGHRA, YSYEKL. CDR3 length equals 12 residues.

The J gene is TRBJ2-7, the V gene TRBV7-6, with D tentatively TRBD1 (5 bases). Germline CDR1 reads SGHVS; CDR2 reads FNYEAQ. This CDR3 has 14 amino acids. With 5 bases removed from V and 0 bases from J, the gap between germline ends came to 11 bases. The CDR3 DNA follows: TGTGCCAGCAGCCTCTGGGGCAACTCCTACGAGCAGTACTTC. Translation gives CASSLWGNSYEQYF.

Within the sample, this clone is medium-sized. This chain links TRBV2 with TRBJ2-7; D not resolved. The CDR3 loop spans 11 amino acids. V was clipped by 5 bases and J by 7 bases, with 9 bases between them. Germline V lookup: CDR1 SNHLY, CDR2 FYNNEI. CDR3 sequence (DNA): TGTGCCAGCAGTCAGCCGCGGGAGCAGTACTTC. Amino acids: CASSQPREQYF.

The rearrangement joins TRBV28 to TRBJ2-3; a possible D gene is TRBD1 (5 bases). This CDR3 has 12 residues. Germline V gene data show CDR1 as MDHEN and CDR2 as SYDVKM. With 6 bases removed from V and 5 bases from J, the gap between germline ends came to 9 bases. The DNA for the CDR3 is TGTGCCAGCAGCAGGGCCCTAGATACGCAGTATTTT. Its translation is CASSRALDTQYF.

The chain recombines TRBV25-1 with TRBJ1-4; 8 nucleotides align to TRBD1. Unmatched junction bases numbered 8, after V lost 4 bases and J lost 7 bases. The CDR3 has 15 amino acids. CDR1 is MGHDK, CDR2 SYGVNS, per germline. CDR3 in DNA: TGTGCCAGCAGTGCCTCGGACAGGGAGAGTGAAAAACTGTTTTTT. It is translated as CASSASDRESEKLFF.